The rows below give T cell receptor beta chains drawn from one sample of a study of early T cells in non-severe SARS-CoV-2 infection. TCRdb re-derived calls from the 5' RACE reads in MiXCR, one entry per CDR3 protein. The table includes about 61,000 distinct CDR3 sequences, around 13% detected once. The sample in question was whole blood, obtained at baseline. These receptors were collected from an adult who was a healthcare worker with PCR-confirmed SARS-CoV-2 infection or an uninfected control (not recorded which). The donor label of this sample is uncertain. CDR3s leave out the opening cysteine and the closing phenylalanine or tryptophan. The order of the fields is clone size, J gene, V gene, CDR3 protein. Not every row has a clone size; where given, it reads once, few, many or a size class.

. TRBJ1-6 TRBV20-1 SAPDSQNSNSPLH
. TRBJ1-1 TRBV12-3/TRBV12-4 ASSPNRGWDTEAF
. TRBJ2-3 TRBV19 ASSPRSFLTSGFYTQY
. TRBJ1-2 TRBV12-3/TRBV12-4 ASSFRVDYGYT
many TRBJ2-4 TRBV4-1 ASSREGFGAKNIQY
few TRBJ2-5 TRBV9 ASSVDEGATETQY
few TRBJ2-3 TRBV11-2 ASRALAGGRPDTQY
. TRBJ2-3 TRBV4-2 ASSQAGENTDTQY
. TRBJ1-3 TRBV18 ASSPASHSGNTIY
. TRBJ1-3 TRBV6-6 ASSLHGSGNTIY